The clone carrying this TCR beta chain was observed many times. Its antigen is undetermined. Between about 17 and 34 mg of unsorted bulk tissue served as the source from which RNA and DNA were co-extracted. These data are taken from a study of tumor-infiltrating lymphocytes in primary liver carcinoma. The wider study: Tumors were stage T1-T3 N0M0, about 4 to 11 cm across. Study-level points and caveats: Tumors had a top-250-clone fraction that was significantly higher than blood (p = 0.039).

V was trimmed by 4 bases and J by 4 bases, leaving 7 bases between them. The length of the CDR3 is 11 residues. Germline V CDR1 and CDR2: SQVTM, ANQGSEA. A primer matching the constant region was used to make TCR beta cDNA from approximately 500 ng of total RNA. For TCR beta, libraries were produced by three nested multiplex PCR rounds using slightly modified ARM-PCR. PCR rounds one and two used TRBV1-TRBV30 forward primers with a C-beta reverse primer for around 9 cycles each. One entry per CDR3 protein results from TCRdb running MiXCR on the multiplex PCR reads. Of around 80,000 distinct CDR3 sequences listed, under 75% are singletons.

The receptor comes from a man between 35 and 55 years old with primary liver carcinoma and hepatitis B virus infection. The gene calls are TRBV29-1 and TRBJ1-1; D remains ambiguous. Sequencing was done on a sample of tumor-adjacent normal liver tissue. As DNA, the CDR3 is TGCAGCGTTGTTTGGGGCACTGAAGCTTTCTTT. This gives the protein CSVVWGTEAFF.